This T cell receptor beta chain was recorded in a study of cytomegalovirus exposure and HLA in healthy donors. Researchers ran the PCR with 60 Vbeta and 13 Jbeta primers. Assay used: immunoSEQ multiplex PCR; TCRdb lists only in-frame clones, some missing. The sample lists 150,000 or so clones; around 80% were seen once. Study conclusions and caveats: The study had only CMV serostatus as immune exposure information. It was in a later analysis that TCR association rates were seen to vary by HLA locus, highest for DRB1 and lowest for HLA-C.

The donors were healthy bone marrow donors. V was pared by 5 bases and J by 1 base, with 18 bases between. Germline values: CDR1 MDHEN, CDR2 SYDVKM. The CDR3 extends over 17 amino acids. On this clone: The antigen remains undetermined.

This chain links TRBV28 with TRBJ2-1; weak D call: TRBD2 (7 bases). This TCR was recovered from a woman in her thirties or forties in good health and CMV-seropositive. Input material: PBMCs. The CDR3 reads CASSGEGGPTSYNEQFF. The CDR3 bases are TGTGCCAGCAGTGGGGAGGGGGGCCCGACGTCCTACAATGAGCAGTTCTTC.